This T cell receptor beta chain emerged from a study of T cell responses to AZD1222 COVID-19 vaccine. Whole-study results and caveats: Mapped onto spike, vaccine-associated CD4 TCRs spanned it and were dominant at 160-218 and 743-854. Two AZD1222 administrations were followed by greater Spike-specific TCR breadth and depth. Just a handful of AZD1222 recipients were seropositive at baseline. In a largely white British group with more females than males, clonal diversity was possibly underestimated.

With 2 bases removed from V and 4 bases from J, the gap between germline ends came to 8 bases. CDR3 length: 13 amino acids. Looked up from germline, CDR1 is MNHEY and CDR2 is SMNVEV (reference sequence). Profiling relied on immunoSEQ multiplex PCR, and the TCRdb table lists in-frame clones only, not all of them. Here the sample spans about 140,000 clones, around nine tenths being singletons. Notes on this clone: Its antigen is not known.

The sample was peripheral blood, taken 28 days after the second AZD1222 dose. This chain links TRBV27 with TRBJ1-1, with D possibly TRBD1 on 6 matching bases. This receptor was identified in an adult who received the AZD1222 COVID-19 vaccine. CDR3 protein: CASSLGQSTEAFF. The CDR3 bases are TGTGCCAGCAGTTTAGGACAGTCCACTGAAGCTTTCTTT.